This T cell receptor beta chain was recorded in a study of hypomethylating agent response in myelodysplastic syndrome. V lost 10 bases and J 9 bases, leaving 10 bases between the germline ends. The CDR3 covers 10 residues. The germline V gene has CDR1 MNHNS and CDR2 SASEGT. TCRdb keeps only in-frame clones here, not all; method: immunoSEQ multiplex PCR. The sample records roughly 9,300 clones, approximately 86% being singletons. The chain carries TRBV6-1 and TRBJ2-1, with D possibly TRBD1 on 6 matching bases. The sequence was obtained from a human donor with myelodysplastic syndrome. The source was bone marrow, collected before or after starting hypomethylating agent treatment for myelodysplastic syndrome (not recorded which). The CDR3 sequence: CATGDGEQFF. In nucleotides, the CDR3 is TGTGCCACAGGGGACGGTGAGCAGTTCTTC.